The following is a T cell receptor beta chain sequence with its context. Germline V CDR1 and CDR2: MGHRA, YSYEKL. V lost 0 bases and J lost 3, with 13 bases in between. The CDR3 is made up of 16 amino acids. Naive CD8 cells comprised CD45RO-negative, CCR7-positively selected cells, excluding terminally differentiated effector memory CD45RA+ cells. This record comes from a study of shared clonotypes between healthy human individuals. The data were produced by immunoSEQ multiplex PCR, yet TCRdb's version contains in-frame clones alone and is incomplete. There are roughly 650,000 clones in the sample; about 96% occur only once, and about 0.12% lies in the top ten.

Sequenced input: naive CD8+ T cells sorted from blood. This sequence joins TRBV4-1 and TRBJ2-3, with D perhaps matching TRBD1 (5 bases). The origin of this receptor is a woman between 25 and 40 years old in good health. The DNA for the CDR3 is TGCGCCAGCAGCCAAGACTCTCTAAGGGGAACAGATACGCAGTATTTT. Its translation: CASSQDSLRGTDTQYF.